Listed here are 16 T cell receptor beta chains from one sample, sequenced in a study of shared clonotypes between healthy human individuals. Sequencing was performed with immunoSEQ multiplex PCR; in TCRdb, only in-frame clones are kept and a portion is missing. The data hold about 2.3 million clones, with more than 85% observed a single time. The sequenced sample was naive CD4+ T cells from PBMCs. Subset: CD45RA+ positively selected. Receptor source: a man aged 18 to 30 in good health. Some clones in this sample may be carry-over from other donors' samples.

The chain has TRBV28 and TRBJ2-7; 8 bases match TRBD1. Germline lookup yields CDR1 MDHEN and CDR2 SYDVKM. This CDR3 region has 12 residues. The CDR3 loop is CVSGTGNYEQYF. CDR3 DNA sequence: TGTGTCTCCGGGACAGGAAACTACGAGCAGTACTTC.

J is TRBJ2-3 and V is TRBV27, with a weak D call TRBD1 (5 bases). The CDR3 sequence is 16 residues long. The V and J ends lost 1 base and 1 base respectively, with 12 bases between them. The germline gives CDR1 MNHEY, CDR2 SMNVEV (reference sequence). The CDR3 nucleotides are TGTGCCAGCAGTTTATACGTAGGGGAAGGCACAGATACGCAGTATTTT. It encodes CASSLYVGEGTDTQYF.

This chain connects TRBV28 to TRBJ1-5, with a weak D call TRBD1 (6 bases). Germline CDR1 MDHEN, CDR2 SYDVKM. CDR3 size: 16 residues. Trimming removed 7 bases from V and 2 bases from J, with 18 bases in between. The CDR3 DNA reads TGTGCCAGCACCGGGAGGGGGGCCTGGGGCAATCAGCCCCAGCATTTT. It is translated as CASTGRGAWGNQPQHF.

This chain uses TRBV28 with TRBJ2-2, with no clear D. The CDR3 has 14 amino acids. Per germline, CDR1 MDHEN and CDR2 SYDVKM. Trimming stripped 6 bases from V and 5 bases from J, with 13 bases between. As DNA, the CDR3 is TGTGCCAGCAGCCTACGCAGGTCGACCGGGGAGCTGTTTTTT. Residues: CASSLRRSTGELFF.

The chain has TRBV29-1 and TRBJ2-3, with 9 bases fitting TRBD2. CDR1 is SQVTM and CDR2 is ANQGSEA in the germline V gene. CDR3 length equals 14 residues. V shed 4 bases, J shed 0 bases, and the junction held 2 bases outside the gene matches. CDR3 loop: CSVVLAGSTDTQYF. The CDR3 DNA is TGCAGCGTTGTGCTAGCGGGGAGCACAGATACGCAGTATTTT.

The chain employs TRBV21-1 and TRBJ2-7; the table's D call, TRBD2, was not checked against the DNA. TRBV21-1 is an annotated pseudogene. The length of the CDR3 is 14 residues. The CDR3 reads CASSNPDWGYEQYF. DNA of the CDR3: TGTGCCAGCAGCAACCCGGACTGGGGATACGAGCAGTACTTC.

The genes are TRBV29-1 and TRBJ2-1; 9 bases line up with TRBD1. There are 14 residues in the CDR3. The V segment lost 6 bases and the J segment 2 bases; nucleotides outside the gene matches: 5. The germline V gene has CDR1 SQVTM and CDR2 ANQGSEA. CDR3 residues: CSVGQGTPYNEQFF. The DNA for the CDR3 is TGCAGCGTCGGACAGGGGACCCCCTACAATGAGCAGTTCTTC.

Notes on this clone: Other DNA sequences in this specimen translate into the identical CDR3. This chain's CDR3 is CASSGGQGARETQYF. The DNA of the CDR3 is TGTGCCAGCAGTGGCGGACAGGGGGCGCGGGAGACCCAGTACTTC. The J gene is TRBJ2-5, the V gene TRBV25-1; 11 nucleotides line up with TRBD1. Germline V CDR1 and CDR2: MGHDK, SYGVNS. V shed 4 bases, J shed 5 bases, and the junction held 6 bases outside the gene matches. The CDR3 contains 15 residues.

The rearrangement joins TRBV5-1 to TRBJ2-7; the D gene is possibly TRBD1 (6 bases). The CDR3 consists of 14 residues. CDR1 and CDR2 (germline): SGHRS, YFSETQ. V lost 4 bases to trimming and J lost 7 bases, with 18 bases between them. As DNA, the CDR3 is TGCGCCAGCAGCCAGGGGTACGGGACGGGGGAGCAGTACTTC. It is translated as CASSQGYGTGEQYF.

The genes are TRBV5-1 and TRBJ2-7, with D possibly TRBD1 on 7 matching bases. From germline, CDR1 is SGHRS and CDR2 YFSETQ. The germline V and J ends were trimmed by 0 bases and 7 bases, with 17 bases remaining between them. The CDR3 is 15 amino acids. The CDR3 protein is CASSLALEGAGEQYF. The CDR3 DNA reads TGCGCCAGCAGCTTGGCGCTTGAGGGGGCGGGAGAGCAGTACTTC.

This rearrangement joins TRBV18 to TRBJ1-3; perhaps TRBD1 as D (6 bases). Trimming left V 1 base short and J 9 bases short, with 16 bases between. The CDR3 is made up of 15 amino acids. Germline CDR1 KGHSH, CDR2 LQKENI. In DNA form, the CDR3 reads TGTGCCAGCTCACCACAGAAGGGGGAGTGGACCACCATATATTTT. It yields the protein CASSPQKGEWTTIYF.

The CDR3 region is CASSPIASGATRSGELFF. Written as DNA, the CDR3 is TGTGCCAGCTCACCAATAGCTAGCGGGGCGACGAGGTCCGGGGAGCTGTTTTTT. V gene TRBV18 combines with J gene TRBJ2-2, with 9 positions matching TRBD2. V was clipped by 2 bases and J by 6 bases; unmatched bases: 13. CDR3 length equals 18 residues. Germline V gives CDR1 KGHSH, CDR2 LQKENI.

In DNA form, the CDR3 reads TGTGCCAGCAGCTTGGGCGGTACTAGCGGGAGTGCCGGGGAGCTGTTTTTT. This gives the protein CASSLGGTSGSAGELFF. V gene TRBV5-4 combines with J gene TRBJ2-2, with 11 bases that match TRBD2. Unmatched junction bases numbered 7, after V lost 0 bases and J lost 6 bases. Germline V gene sequence: CDR1 SGHNT, CDR2 YYREEE (reference sequence). This CDR3 has 17 residues.

The count of this clone is one. This rearrangement joins TRBV5-1 to TRBJ1-4; D is unresolved. This CDR3 is 14 amino acids long. Trimming took 4 bases from V and 7 from J, leaving 14 bases between them. Germline assignment: CDR1 SGHRS and CDR2 YFSETQ. The CDR3 DNA reads TGCGCCAGCAGCCCCCTCATCAATAGTGAAAAACTGTTTTTT. Its protein is CASSPLINSEKLFF.

This clone was seen only once. The chain recombines TRBV9 with TRBJ1-6; no firm D call. V dropped 0 bases and J dropped 6 bases, with 10 bases sitting between them. CDR3 length equals 15 residues. CDR1 and CDR2 (germline): SGDLS, YYNGEE. The CDR3 bases are TGTGCCAGCAGCGTAGAAGGCAGGAGTAATTCACCCCTCCACTTT. It specifies CASSVEGRSNSPLHF.

This clone was counted only a few times. V is TRBV6-5 and J is TRBJ1-3; D is possibly TRBD1 (5 bases). V lost 0 bases and J 4 bases, leaving 7 bases between the germline ends. Germline values: CDR1 MNHEY, CDR2 SVGAGI. The CDR3 has 14 amino acids. CDR3 region: CASSYSSGGNTIYF. CDR3 DNA sequence: TGTGCCAGCAGTTACTCTTCAGGGGGAAACACCATATATTTT.